This paragraph reports one T cell receptor beta chain. The CDR3 is made up of 14 amino acids. The ends were cut back, 7 bases at V and 3 bases at J, with 15 bases in the middle. Germline lookup yields CDR1 MDHEN and CDR2 SYDVKM. Produced via immunoSEQ multiplex PCR; TCRdb's table is partial and in-frame only. This sample carries about 2.4 million clones, approximately 93% of them seen once, and the ten largest clones take roughly 0.36%. This record comes from a study of shared clonotypes between healthy human individuals. CD4+ cells underwent separation, giving CD45RA+ naive and CD45RA-negative memory subsets.

The V gene is TRBV28, the J gene TRBJ1-1, with TRBD1 as a possible D gene (5 bases). The TCR sequence derives from a man aged 18 to 29 in good health. Some clones in this sample may be carry-over from other donors' samples. The sample comprised naive CD4+ T cells from PBMCs. Subset: CD45RA+ positively selected. The CDR3 DNA follows: TGTGCCAGCACCCGGGGAGGGGAGGACACTGAAGCTTTCTTT. Translated: CASTRGGEDTEAFF.